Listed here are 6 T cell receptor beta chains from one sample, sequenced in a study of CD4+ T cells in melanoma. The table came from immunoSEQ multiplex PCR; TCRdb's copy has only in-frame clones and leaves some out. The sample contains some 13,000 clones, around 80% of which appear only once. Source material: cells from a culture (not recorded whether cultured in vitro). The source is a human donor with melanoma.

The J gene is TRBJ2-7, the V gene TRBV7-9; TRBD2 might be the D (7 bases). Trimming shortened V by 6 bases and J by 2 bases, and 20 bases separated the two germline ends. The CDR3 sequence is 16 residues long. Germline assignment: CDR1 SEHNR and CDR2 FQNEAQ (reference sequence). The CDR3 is CASSQKGGSYTYEQYF. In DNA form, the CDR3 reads TGTGCCAGCAGTCAGAAGGGGGGGTCCTATACCTACGAGCAGTACTTC.

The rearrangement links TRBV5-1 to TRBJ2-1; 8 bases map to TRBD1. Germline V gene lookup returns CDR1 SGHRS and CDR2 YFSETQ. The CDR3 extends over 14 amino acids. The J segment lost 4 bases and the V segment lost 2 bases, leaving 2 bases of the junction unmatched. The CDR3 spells CASSLGTGYNEQFF. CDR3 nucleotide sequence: TGCGCCAGCAGCTTAGGGACAGGTTACAATGAGCAGTTCTTC. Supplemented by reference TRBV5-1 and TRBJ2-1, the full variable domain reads KAGVTQTPRYLIKTRGQQVTLSCSPISGHRSVSWYQQTPGQGLQFLFEYFSETQRNKGNFPGRFSGRQFSNSRSEMNVSTLELGDSALYLCASSLGTGYNEQFFGPGTRLTVL.

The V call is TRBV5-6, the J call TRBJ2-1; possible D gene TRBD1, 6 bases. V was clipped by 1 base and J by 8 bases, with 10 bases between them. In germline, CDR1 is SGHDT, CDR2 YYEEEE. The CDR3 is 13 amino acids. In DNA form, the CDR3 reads TGTGCCAGCAGCTTGCAGGGGTTGGATGAGCAGTTCTTC. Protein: CASSLQGLDEQFF. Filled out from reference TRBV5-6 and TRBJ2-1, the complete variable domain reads DAGVTQSPTHLIKTRGQQVTLRCSPKSGHDTVSWYQQALGQGPQFIFQYYEEEERQRGNFPDRFSGHQFPNYSSELNVNALLLGDSALYLCASSLQGLDEQFFGPGTRLTVL.

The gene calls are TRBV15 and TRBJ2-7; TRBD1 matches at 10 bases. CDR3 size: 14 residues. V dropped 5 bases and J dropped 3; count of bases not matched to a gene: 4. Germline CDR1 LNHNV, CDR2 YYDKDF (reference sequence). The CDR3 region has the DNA TGTGCCACCAGCGTGGACAGGGGGATCTACGAGCAGTACTTC. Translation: CATSVDRGIYEQYF.

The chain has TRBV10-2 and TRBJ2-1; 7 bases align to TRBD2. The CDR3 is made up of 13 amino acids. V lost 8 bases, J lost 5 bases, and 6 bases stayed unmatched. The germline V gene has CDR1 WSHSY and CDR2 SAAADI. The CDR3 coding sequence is TGCGCCAGCGGGAGGACTAGAGACAATGAGCAGTTCTTC. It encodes CASGRTRDNEQFF.

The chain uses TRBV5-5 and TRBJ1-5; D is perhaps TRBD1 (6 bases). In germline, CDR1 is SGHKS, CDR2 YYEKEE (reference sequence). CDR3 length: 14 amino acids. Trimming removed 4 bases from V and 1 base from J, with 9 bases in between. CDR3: CASSKGQSNQPQHF. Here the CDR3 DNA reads TGTGCCAGCAGCAAAGGACAGAGCAATCAGCCCCAGCATTTT.